This T cell receptor (beta chain) was identified during a study of T-cell reconstitution after alpha-beta-depleted transplantation in children. This sample's TCRbeta library carried unique molecular identifier barcodes. Via MiXCR, TCRdb re-called the PCR reads, giving one row per CDR3 protein. The sample lists 400,000 to 500,000 distinct CDR3 sequences, 11% seen once, with about 5% in the top ten. Germline V CDR1 and CDR2: SGHRS, YFSETQ. V was pared by 3 bases and J by 7 bases, with 13 bases between. This CDR3 is 13 amino acids long. The origin of this receptor is a human donor who donated a stem cell graft to a child with acute myeloid leukemia. The gene calls are TRBV5-1 and TRBJ1-2; D might be TRBD1 (5 bases). This sample comprised PBMCs from the stem cell graft donor, obtained from the stem cell graft. The CDR3 nucleotides read TGCGCCAGCAGCTCGCTGCGGGGCGGTGGCTACACCTTC. Translating it yields CASSSLRGGGYTF.